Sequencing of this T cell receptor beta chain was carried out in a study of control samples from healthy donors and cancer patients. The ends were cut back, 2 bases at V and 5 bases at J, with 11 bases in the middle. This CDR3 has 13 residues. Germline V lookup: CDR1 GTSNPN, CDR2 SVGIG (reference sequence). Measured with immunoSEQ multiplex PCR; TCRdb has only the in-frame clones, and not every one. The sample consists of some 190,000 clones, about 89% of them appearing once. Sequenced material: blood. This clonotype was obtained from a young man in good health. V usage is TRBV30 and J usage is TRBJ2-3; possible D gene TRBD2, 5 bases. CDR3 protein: CAWSTGNRDTQYF. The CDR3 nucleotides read TGTGCCTGGAGTACCGGGAACCGAGATACGCAGTATTTT.